One and the same sample provided the 14 T cell receptor beta chains below, sequenced in a study of cytomegalovirus exposure and HLA in healthy donors. A multiplex PCR was run with 60 Vbeta primers and 13 Jbeta primers. Only in-frame clones appear in the TCRdb table, and some are missing; sequencing was by immunoSEQ multiplex PCR. The sample lists around 150,000 clones, about 65% occurring once. The sample was PBMCs. Every receptor here comes from a man aged 35 to 55 in good health and CMV-seropositive.

This chain links TRBV6-6 with TRBJ1-1; 7 bases map to TRBD1. The CDR3 has 14 amino acids. CDR1 is MNHNY and CDR2 is SVGAGI in the germline V gene (reference sequence). Trimming removed 2 bases from V and 7 bases from J; junction bases left unmatched: 7. The CDR3 is CASSYPGQEREAFF. CDR3 in DNA: TGTGCCAGCAGTTACCCCGGACAGGAGCGTGAAGCTTTCTTT.

This sequence joins TRBV29-1 and TRBJ1-3, with D possibly being TRBD1 (6 bases). CDR3 length: 13 amino acids. Germline CDR1 SQVTM, CDR2 ANQGSEA. The V end lost 6 bases, the J end lost 0 bases, and 9 bases lay between the germline ends. CDR3 nucleotides: TGCAGCGTCGCCAGGGGCTCTGGAAACACCATATATTTT. Its translation: CSVARGSGNTIYF.

The chain has TRBV19 and TRBJ2-6; 9 bases agree with TRBD1. V lost 6 bases to trimming and J lost 7 bases; unmatched junction nucleotides: 13. This CDR3 comprises 17 residues. The germline V gene encodes CDR1 LNHDA and CDR2 SQIVND (reference sequence). The CDR3 loop is CASRDPGQGLLANVLTF. CDR3 nucleotide sequence: TGTGCCAGTAGGGACCCGGGACAGGGTCTTTTAGCCAACGTCCTGACTTTC. Looking up the rest from reference TRBV19 and TRBJ2-6 gives the full variable domain: DGGITQSPKYLFRKEGQNVTLSCEQNLNHDAMYWYRQDPGQGLRLIYYSQIVNDFQKGDIAEGYSVSREKKESFPLTVTSAQKNPTAFYLCASRDPGQGLLANVLTFGAGSRLTVL.

This clone was recorded a few times. The chain recombines TRBV5-4 with TRBJ2-1; a weak D match, TRBD2 (7 bases). V lost 6 bases and J lost 4, with 14 bases in between. Per germline, CDR1 SGHNT and CDR2 YYREEE (reference sequence). This CDR3 contains 14 residues. The CDR3 protein is CASKGGGLYNEQFF. CDR3 sequence (DNA): TGTGCCAGCAAGGGCGGGGGCCTTTACAATGAGCAGTTCTTC.

This chain links TRBV5-1 with TRBJ1-1; no clear D. V was pared by 0 bases and J by 0 bases, with 9 bases between. Germline CDR1 is SGHRS and CDR2 is YFSETQ. The CDR3 sequence is 15 residues long. The CDR3 sequence is CASSLEGVMNTEAFF. CDR3 bases: TGCGCCAGCAGCTTGGAGGGAGTAATGAACACTGAAGCTTTCTTT. The variable domain in full, with the rest retrieved from reference TRBV5-1 and TRBJ1-1, is KAGVTQTPRYLIKTRGQQVTLSCSPISGHRSVSWYQQTPGQGLQFLFEYFSETQRNKGNFPGRFSGRQFSNSRSEMNVSTLELGDSALYLCASSLEGVMNTEAFFGQGTRLTVV.

This clone showed up just a few times. This chain links TRBV5-8 with TRBJ1-1; TRBD1 agrees at 8 bases. The CDR3 runs to 15 residues. From germline, CDR1 is SGHTS and CDR2 YDEGEE. V lost 4 bases, J lost 7 bases, and 12 bases stayed unmatched. Written as DNA, the CDR3 is TGTGCCAGCAGCCCTCTTGGACAGGGCCTTATTGAAGCTTTCTTT. Translation: CASSPLGQGLIEAFF.

This clone was seen just once. This chain connects TRBV7-2 to TRBJ1-4, with D maybe TRBD1 (6 bases). V was shortened by 4 bases and J by 4 bases, with 10 bases between the two germline ends. This CDR3 spans 14 amino acids. Germline values: CDR1 SGHTA, CDR2 FQGNSA. As DNA, the CDR3 is TGTGCCAGCAGCTATGACAGGTTTAATGAAAAACTGTTTTTT. It specifies CASSYDRFNEKLFF.

This clone was counted a single time. The DNA for the CDR3 is TGCAGCGTTGAAGATCAGGGAGGAGGTTTGGTAGGATCAGGTGGTGAGCAGTTCTTC. It encodes CSVEDQGGGLVGSGGEQFF. V usage is TRBV29-1 and J usage is TRBJ2-1; TRBD2 is a possible D gene (6 bases). V dropped 0 bases and J dropped 9 bases, with 30 bases sitting between them. The CDR3 extends over 19 amino acids. From germline, CDR1 is SQVTM and CDR2 ANQGSEA.

This chain uses TRBV5-6 with TRBJ1-2, with a weak D call TRBD1 (5 bases). The CDR3 is 12 residues long. Germline CDR1 SGHDT, CDR2 YYEEEE. Trimming removed 7 bases at V and 4 bases at J, with 11 bases between. The CDR3 loop reads CASLGGGYGYTF. The DNA for the CDR3 is TGTGCCAGCCTGGGGGGAGGCTATGGCTACACCTTC.

The V call is TRBV7-9, the J call TRBJ1-1, with D perhaps TRBD1 (6 bases). Trimming cost V 5 bases and J 5 bases, with 24 bases left between them. CDR3 length: 17 amino acids. Germline CDR1 reads SEHNR; CDR2 reads FQNEAQ (reference sequence). The CDR3 bases are TGTGCCAGCAGCCCATCCGGGGGGCAGGGGAGGAGGACTGAAGCTTTCTTT. Its protein is CASSPSGGQGRRTEAFF.

The chain joins TRBV27 to TRBJ2-7; D is possibly TRBD1 (5 bases). CDR1 MNHEY and CDR2 SMNVEV come from the germline V gene (reference sequence). V lost 5 bases and J lost 5, with 16 bases in between. The CDR3 consists of 14 residues. The CDR3 loop is CASSPYRLGDEQYF. CDR3 DNA: TGTGCCAGCAGTCCCTACCGTTTAGGGGACGAGCAGTACTTC.

The count of this clone is one. This sequence joins TRBV5-1 and TRBJ2-3; weak D call: TRBD2 (6 bases). Between the trimmed V and J ends, which lost 1 base and 1 base, there was a span of 10 bases. CDR1 and CDR2 from the germline V gene are SGHRS and YFSETQ. The CDR3 consists of 15 residues. CDR3 coding DNA: TGCGCCAGCAGCTTGCGGGGGACCCGCACAGATACGCAGTATTTT. Amino acids: CASSLRGTRTDTQYF.

The chain uses TRBV25-1 and TRBJ2-5; D is ambiguous. Germline CDR1 is MGHDK and CDR2 is SYGVNS. The CDR3 loop spans 11 amino acids. The V end lost 4 bases, the J end lost 4 bases, and 4 bases lay between the germline ends. For the CDR3, the DNA is TGTGCCAGCAGTGCGGGAGAGACCCAGTACTTC. Its translation: CASSAGETQYF.

This chain links TRBV7-3 with TRBJ2-7; no definite D call. The CDR3 is made up of 13 amino acids. Germline lookup yields CDR1 SGHTA and CDR2 FQGTGA. Trimming removed 4 bases from V and 4 bases from J, with 11 bases in between. The DNA for the CDR3 is TGTGCCAGCAGCTCCGCCCCAGGATACGAGCAGTACTTC. Translation gives CASSSAPGYEQYF.